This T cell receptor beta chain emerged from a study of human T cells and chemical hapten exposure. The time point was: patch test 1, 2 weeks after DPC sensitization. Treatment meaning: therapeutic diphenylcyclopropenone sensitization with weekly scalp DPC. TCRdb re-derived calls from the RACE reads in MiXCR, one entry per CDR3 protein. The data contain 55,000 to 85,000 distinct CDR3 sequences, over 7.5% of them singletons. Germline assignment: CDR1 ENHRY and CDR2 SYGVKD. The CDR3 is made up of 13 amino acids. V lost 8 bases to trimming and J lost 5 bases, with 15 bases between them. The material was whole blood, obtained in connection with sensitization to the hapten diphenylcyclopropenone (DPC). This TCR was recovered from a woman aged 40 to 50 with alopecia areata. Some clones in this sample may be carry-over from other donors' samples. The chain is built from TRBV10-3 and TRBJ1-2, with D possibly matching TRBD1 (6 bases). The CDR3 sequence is CAISGALLYGYTF. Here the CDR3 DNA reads TGTGCCATCTCAGGGGCGTTATTGTATGGCTACACCTTC.